These 2 T cell receptor beta chains originate from one sample sequenced in a study of blood T cell repertoires in COVID-19. Clones were sequenced by immunoSEQ multiplex PCR, and TCRdb holds only the in-frame ones, with some missing. The table has about 45,000 clones, roughly 84% seen once. Sequencing was done on a sample of peripheral blood. Source of these receptors: a woman older than 75 with acute or convalescent COVID-19.

V and J are TRBV3-1 (or the pseudogene TRBV3-2) and TRBJ2-5, with 11 bases aligning to TRBD2. V trimming: 1 base; J trimming: 4 bases; junction bases outside the gene matches: 8. Germline V gene sequence: CDR1 LGHDT, CDR2 YNNKEL (reference sequence). The CDR3 runs 17 residues. CDR3 sequence (DNA): TGTGCCAGCAGCCAAGTTAGAGTAGCGGGAGGGCGAGAGACCCAGTACTTC. Translation gives CASSQVRVAGGRETQYF.

The V gene is TRBV28, the J gene TRBJ2-1, with 9 bases that match TRBD2. The CDR3 consists of 15 residues. The J segment lost 7 bases and the V segment lost 7 bases, leaving 11 bases of the junction unmatched. Germline CDR1 MDHEN, CDR2 SYDVKM. This CDR3 reads CASTIRAGGWNEQFF. As DNA, the CDR3 is TGTGCCAGCACTATACGAGCGGGAGGTTGGAATGAGCAGTTCTTC.